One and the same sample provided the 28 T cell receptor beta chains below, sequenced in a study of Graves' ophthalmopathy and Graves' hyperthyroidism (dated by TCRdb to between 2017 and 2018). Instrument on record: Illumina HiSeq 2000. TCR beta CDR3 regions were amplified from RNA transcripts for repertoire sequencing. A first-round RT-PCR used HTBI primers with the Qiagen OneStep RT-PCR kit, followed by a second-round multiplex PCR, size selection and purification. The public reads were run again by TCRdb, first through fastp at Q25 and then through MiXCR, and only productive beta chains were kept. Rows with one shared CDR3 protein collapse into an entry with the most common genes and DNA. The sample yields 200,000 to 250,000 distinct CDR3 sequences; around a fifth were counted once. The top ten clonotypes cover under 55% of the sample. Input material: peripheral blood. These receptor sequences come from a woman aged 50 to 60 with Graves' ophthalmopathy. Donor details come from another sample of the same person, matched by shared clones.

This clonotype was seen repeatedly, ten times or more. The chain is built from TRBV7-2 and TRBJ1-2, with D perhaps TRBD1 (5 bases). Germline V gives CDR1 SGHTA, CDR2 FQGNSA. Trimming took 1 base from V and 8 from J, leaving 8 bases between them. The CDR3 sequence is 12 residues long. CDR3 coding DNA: TGTGCCAGCAGCTTAGGCAGGGAAGGCTACACCTTC. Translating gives CASSLGREGYTF.

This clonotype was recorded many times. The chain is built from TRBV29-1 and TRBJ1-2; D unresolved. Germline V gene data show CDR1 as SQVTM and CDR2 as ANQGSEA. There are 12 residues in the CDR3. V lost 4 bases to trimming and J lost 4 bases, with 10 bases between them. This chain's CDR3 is CSVVARPYGYTF. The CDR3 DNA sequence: TGCAGCGTTGTGGCCAGGCCCTATGGCTACACCTTC.

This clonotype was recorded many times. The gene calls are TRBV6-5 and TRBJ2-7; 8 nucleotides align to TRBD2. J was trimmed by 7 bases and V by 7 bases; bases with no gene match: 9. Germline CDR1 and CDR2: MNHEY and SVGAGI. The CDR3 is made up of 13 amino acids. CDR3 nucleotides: TGTGCCAGCACCAAGGGGACTAGGGGGGAGCAGTACTTC. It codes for CASTKGTRGEQYF.

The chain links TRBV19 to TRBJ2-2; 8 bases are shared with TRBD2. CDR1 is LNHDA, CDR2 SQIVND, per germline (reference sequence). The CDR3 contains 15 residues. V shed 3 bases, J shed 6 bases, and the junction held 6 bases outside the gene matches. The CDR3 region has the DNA TGTGCCAGTAGTATCCCCGGGAGGGCGCCCGGGGAGCTGTTTTTT. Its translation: CASSIPGRAPGELFF.

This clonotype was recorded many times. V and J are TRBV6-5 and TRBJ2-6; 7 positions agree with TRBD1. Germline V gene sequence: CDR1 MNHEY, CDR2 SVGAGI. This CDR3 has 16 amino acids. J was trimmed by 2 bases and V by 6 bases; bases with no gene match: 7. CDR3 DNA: TGTGCCAGCAGCTATAAAACAGGGGCTGGGGCCAACGTCCTGACTTTC. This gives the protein CASSYKTGAGANVLTF.

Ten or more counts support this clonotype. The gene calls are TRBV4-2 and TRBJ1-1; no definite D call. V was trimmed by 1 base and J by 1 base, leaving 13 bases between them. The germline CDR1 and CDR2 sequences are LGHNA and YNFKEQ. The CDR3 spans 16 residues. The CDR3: CASSQVEGITNTEAFF. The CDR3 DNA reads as TGTGCCAGCAGCCAAGTTGAAGGTATTACGAACACTGAAGCTTTCTTT.

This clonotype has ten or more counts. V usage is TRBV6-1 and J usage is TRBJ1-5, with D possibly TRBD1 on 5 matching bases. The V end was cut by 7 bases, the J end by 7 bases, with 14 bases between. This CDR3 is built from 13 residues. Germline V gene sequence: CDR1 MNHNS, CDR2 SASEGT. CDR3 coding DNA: TGTGCCAGCAAGTCAGGGTTTGGCCAGCCCCAGCATTTT. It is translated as CASKSGFGQPQHF.

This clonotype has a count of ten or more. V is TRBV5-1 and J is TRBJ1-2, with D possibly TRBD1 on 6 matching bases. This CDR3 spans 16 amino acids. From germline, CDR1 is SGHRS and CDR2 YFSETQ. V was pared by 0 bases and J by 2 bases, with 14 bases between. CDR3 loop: CASSLGGAGANYGYTF. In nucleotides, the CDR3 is TGCGCCAGCAGCTTGGGAGGGGCAGGGGCGAACTATGGCTACACCTTC.

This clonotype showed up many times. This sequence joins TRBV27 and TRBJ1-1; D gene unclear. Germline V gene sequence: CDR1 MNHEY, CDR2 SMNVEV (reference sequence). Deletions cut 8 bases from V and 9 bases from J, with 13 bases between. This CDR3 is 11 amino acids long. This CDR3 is CASWSWSKAFF. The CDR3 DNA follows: TGTGCCAGCTGGTCCTGGTCAAAAGCTTTCTTT.

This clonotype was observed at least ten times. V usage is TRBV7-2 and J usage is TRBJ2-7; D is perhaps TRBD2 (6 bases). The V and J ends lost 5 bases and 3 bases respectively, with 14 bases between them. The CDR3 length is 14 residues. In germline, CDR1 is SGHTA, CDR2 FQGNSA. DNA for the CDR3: TGTGCCAGCAGCCTCCAAGGCGGGAACTACGAGCAGTACTTC. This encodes CASSLQGGNYEQYF.

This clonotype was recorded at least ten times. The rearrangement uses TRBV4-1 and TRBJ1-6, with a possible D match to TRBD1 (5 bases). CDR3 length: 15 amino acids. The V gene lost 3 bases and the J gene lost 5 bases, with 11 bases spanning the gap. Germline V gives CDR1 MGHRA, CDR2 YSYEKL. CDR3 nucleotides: TGCGCCAGCAGCCAGGCCGGGACCAATAATTCACCCCTCCACTTT. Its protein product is CASSQAGTNNSPLHF.

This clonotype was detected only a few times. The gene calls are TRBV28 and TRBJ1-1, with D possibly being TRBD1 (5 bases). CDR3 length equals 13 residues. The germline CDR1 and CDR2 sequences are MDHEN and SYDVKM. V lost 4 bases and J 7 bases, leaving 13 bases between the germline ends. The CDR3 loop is CASSYRDGYEAFF. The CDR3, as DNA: TGTGCCAGCAGTTACCGGGACGGCTATGAAGCTTTCTTT.

CDR3 protein: CASSEGAGHYGYTF. The CDR3 DNA reads TGTGCCAGCAGTGAAGGGGCAGGGCACTATGGCTACACCTTC. The chain is built from TRBV6-1 and TRBJ1-2; a possible D gene is TRBD1 (5 bases). CDR3 size: 14 residues. Germline V lookup: CDR1 MNHNS, CDR2 SASEGT. The V end was cut by 1 base, the J end by 3 bases, with 9 bases between.

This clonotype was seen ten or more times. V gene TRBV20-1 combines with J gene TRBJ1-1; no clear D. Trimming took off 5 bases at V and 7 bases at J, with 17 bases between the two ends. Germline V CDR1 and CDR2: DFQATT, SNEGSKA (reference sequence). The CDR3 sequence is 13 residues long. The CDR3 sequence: CSASRTVGHEAFF. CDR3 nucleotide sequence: TGCAGTGCTTCACGGACCGTTGGCCATGAAGCTTTCTTT.

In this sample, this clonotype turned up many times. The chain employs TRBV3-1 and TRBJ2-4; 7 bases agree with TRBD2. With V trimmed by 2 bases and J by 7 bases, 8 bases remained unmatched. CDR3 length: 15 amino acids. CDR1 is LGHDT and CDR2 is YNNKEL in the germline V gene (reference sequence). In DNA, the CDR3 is TGTGCCAGCAGCCAACGATTCCGGGACTACAACATTCAGTACTTC. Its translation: CASSQRFRDYNIQYF.

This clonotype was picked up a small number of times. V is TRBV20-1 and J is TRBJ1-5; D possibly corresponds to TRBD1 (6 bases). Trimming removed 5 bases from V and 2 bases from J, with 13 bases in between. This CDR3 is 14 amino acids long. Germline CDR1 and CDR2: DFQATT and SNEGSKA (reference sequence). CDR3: CSALPPGGNQPQHF. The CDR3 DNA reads TGCAGTGCTCTACCTCCAGGGGGCAATCAGCCCCAGCATTTT.

CDR3 protein: CAWNGNYGYTF. The CDR3 nucleotides read TGTGCCTGGAATGGAAACTATGGCTACACCTTC. This rearrangement joins TRBV30 to TRBJ1-2; D ambiguous. V lost 4 bases and J lost 2, with 5 bases in between. There are 11 residues in the CDR3. Germline V gene data show CDR1 as GTSNPN and CDR2 as SVGIG (reference sequence).

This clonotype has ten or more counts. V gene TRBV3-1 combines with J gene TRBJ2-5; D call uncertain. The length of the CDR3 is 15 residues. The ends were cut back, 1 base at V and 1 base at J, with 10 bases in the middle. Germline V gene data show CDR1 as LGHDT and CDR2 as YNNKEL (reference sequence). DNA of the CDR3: TGTGCCAGCAGCCAAGTGGTAGAAGTCCAAGAGACCCAGTACTTC. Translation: CASSQVVEVQETQYF.

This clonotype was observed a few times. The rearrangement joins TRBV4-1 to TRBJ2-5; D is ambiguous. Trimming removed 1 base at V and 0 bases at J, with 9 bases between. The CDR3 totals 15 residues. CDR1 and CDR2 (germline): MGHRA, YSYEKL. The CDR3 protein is CASSQGEAYQETQYF. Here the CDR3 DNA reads TGCGCCAGCAGCCAAGGAGAAGCGTACCAAGAGACCCAGTACTTC.

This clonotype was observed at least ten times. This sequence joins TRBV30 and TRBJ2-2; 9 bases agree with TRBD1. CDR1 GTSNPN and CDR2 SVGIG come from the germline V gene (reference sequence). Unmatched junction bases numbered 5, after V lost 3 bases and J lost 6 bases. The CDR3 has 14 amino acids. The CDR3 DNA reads TGTGCCTGGAGCCGGGACAGGGCGGCCGGGGAGCTGTTTTTT. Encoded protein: CAWSRDRAAGELFF.

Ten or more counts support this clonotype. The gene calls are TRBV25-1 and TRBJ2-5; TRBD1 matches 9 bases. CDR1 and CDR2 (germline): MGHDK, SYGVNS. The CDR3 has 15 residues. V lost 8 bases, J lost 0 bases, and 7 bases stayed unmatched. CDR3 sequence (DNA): TGTGCCAGCGTCATTGGACAGGGGTACCAAGAGACCCAGTACTTC. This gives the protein CASVIGQGYQETQYF.

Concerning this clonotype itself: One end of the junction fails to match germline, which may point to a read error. The CDR3 sequence is CATSRELGTQETLYF. CDR3 DNA sequence: TGTGCCACCAGCAGAGAGTTGGGGACCCAAGAGACCCTGTACTTC. The V call is TRBV15, the J call TRBJ2-5, with D perhaps assigned TRBD1 or TRBD2 (5 bases each). CDR1 LNHNV and CDR2 YYDKDF come from the germline V gene (reference sequence). The CDR3 spans 15 residues. Full variable domain (rest looked up from reference TRBV15 and TRBJ2-5): DAMVIQNPRYQVTQFGKPVTLSCSQTLNHNVMYWYQQKSSQAPKLLFHYYDKDFNNEADTPDNFQSRRPNTSFCFLDIRSPGLGDTAMYLCATSRELGTQETLYFGPGTRLLVL.

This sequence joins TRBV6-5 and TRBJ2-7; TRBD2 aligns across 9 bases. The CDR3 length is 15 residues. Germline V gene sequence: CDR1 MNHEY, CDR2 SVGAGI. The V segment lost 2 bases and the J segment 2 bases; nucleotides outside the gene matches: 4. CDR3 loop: CASSYASSGAYEQYF. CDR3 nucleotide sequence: TGTGCCAGCAGTTACGCGTCTAGCGGGGCCTACGAGCAGTACTTC.

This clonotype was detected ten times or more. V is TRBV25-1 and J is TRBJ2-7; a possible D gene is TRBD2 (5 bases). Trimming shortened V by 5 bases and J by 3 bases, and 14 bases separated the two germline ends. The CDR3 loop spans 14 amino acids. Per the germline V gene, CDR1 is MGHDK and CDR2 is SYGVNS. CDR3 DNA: TGTGCCAGCAGTTCCGGGGAACTAGGCTACGAGCAGTACTTC. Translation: CASSSGELGYEQYF.

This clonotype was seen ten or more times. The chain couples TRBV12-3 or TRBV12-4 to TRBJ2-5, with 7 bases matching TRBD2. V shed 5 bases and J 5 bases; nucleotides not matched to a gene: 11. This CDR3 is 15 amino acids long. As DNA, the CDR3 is TGTGCCAGCAGTGAGTCTAGCGGAGGGAGGGAGACCCAGTACTTC. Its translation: CASSESSGGRETQYF.

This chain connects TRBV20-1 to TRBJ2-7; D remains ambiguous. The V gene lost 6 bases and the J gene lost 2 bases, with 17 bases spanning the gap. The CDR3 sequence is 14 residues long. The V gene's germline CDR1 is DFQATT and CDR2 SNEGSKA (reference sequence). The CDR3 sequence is CSAQVIGQAYEQYF. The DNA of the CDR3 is TGCAGTGCCCAGGTCATTGGGCAGGCCTACGAGCAGTACTTC.

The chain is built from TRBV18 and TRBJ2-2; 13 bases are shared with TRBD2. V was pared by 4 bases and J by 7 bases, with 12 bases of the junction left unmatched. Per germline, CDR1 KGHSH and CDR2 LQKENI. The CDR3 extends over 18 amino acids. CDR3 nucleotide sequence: TGTGCCAGCTCACGAAGCGGACTAGCGGGAGCTGGGGTCGGGGAGCTGTTTTTT. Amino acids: CASSRSGLAGAGVGELFF.

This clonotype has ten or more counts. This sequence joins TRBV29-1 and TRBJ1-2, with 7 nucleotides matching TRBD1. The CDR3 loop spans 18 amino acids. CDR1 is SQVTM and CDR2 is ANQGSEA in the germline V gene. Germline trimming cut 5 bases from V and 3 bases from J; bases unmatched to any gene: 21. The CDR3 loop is CSVPHRDSLGTGDYGYTF. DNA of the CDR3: TGCAGCGTTCCCCACCGGGACAGTCTGGGGACCGGTGACTATGGCTACACCTTC. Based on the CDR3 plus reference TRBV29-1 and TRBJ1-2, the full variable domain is SAVISQKPSRDICQRGTSLTIQCQVDSQVTMMFWYRQQPGQSLTLIATANQGSEATYESGFVIDKFPISRPNLTFSTLTVSNMSPEDSSIYLCSVPHRDSLGTGDYGYTFGSGTRLTVV.